One sample yielded the 25 T cell receptor beta chains listed below, sequenced in a study of blood T cell repertoires in COVID-19. The protocol was immunoSEQ multiplex PCR, while the TCRdb copy is restricted to in-frame clones and leaves out a portion. This sample carries about 130,000 clones, around 85% of them seen once, and the ten largest clones take approximately 16%. The sample consisted of peripheral blood. The receptors stem from a woman in her forties or fifties with acute or convalescent COVID-19.

This clone showed up just once. This rearrangement joins TRBV5-4 to TRBJ1-2, with TRBD1 as a possible D gene (5 bases). CDR3 size: 14 residues. Trimming took 0 bases from V and 5 from J, leaving 11 bases between them. The germline V gene has CDR1 SGHNT and CDR2 YYREEE (reference sequence). The chain's CDR3 is CASSLGQQLYGYTF. CDR3 nucleotide sequence: TGTGCCAGCAGCTTGGGACAGCAACTTTATGGCTACACCTTC.

The table lists this clone with a few counts. J is TRBJ1-5 and V is TRBV11-2; TRBD1 aligns across 9 bases. Unmatched junction bases numbered 5, after V lost 1 base and J lost 7 bases. There are 15 residues in the CDR3. Germline lookup yields CDR1 SGHAT and CDR2 FQNNGV. Written as DNA, the CDR3 is TGTGCCAGCAGCTTAGTCACCGGGACAGGGCAGCCCCAGCATTTT. Protein: CASSLVTGTGQPQHF. The full variable domain, completed using reference TRBV11-2 and TRBJ1-5, is EAGVAQSPRYKIIEKRQSVAFWCNPISGHATLYWYQQILGQGPKLLIQFQNNGVVDDSQLPKDRFSAERLKGVDSTLKIQPAKLEDSAVYLCASSLVTGTGQPQHFGDGTRLSIL.

V usage is TRBV19 and J usage is TRBJ1-1; TRBD1 aligns across 7 bases. V was pared by 9 bases and J by 0 bases, with 7 bases of the junction left unmatched. The CDR3 loop spans 14 amino acids. Germline values: CDR1 LNHDA, CDR2 SQIVND (reference sequence). The CDR3 DNA reads as TGTGCCAGCCAGACAGGGCTCCTGAACACTGAAGCTTTCTTT. Its protein product is CASQTGLLNTEAFF.

This clone was seen only once. The J gene is TRBJ2-7, the V gene TRBV4-2; D is perhaps TRBD2 (5 bases). Germline values: CDR1 LGHNA, CDR2 YNFKEQ. Trimming took 0 bases from V and 0 from J, leaving 9 bases between them. The CDR3 runs 15 residues. This CDR3 reads CASSQDTGSSYEQYF. The CDR3 DNA reads TGTGCCAGCAGCCAAGATACGGGAAGCTCCTACGAGCAGTACTTC.

This chain joins TRBV18 and TRBJ1-3; D is undetermined. Germline V lookup: CDR1 KGHSH, CDR2 LQKENI. This CDR3 contains 16 residues. Trimming removed 0 bases at V and 0 bases at J, with 9 bases between. The CDR3 sequence: CASSPPSPVSGNTIYF. The CDR3 DNA sequence: TGTGCCAGCTCACCACCGAGCCCCGTCTCTGGAAACACCATATATTTT.

The chain carries TRBV6-1 and TRBJ1-2; weak D call: TRBD1 (5 bases). Germline V gene data show CDR1 as MNHNS and CDR2 as SASEGT. V lost 1 base and J lost 4, with 10 bases in between. CDR3 length equals 14 residues. CDR3 sequence (DNA): TGTGCCAGCAGTGAAGGACAGTCTCTCTATGGCTACACCTTC. Its protein product is CASSEGQSLYGYTF.

CDR3 sequence (DNA): TGTGCCAGCAGTCCCACGGTAAACAATCAGCCCCAGCATTTT. Protein sequence: CASSPTVNNQPQHF. The rearrangement joins TRBV28 to TRBJ1-5; D is unclear. Germline V gives CDR1 MDHEN, CDR2 SYDVKM. The CDR3 is 14 amino acids. Trimming cost V 5 bases and J 3 bases, with 11 bases left between them. Based on the CDR3 plus reference TRBV28 and TRBJ1-5, the full variable domain is DVKVTQSSRYLVKRTGEKVFLECVQDMDHENMFWYRQDPGLGLRLIYFSYDVKMKEKGDIPEGYSVSREKKERFSLILESASTNQTSMYLCASSPTVNNQPQHFGDGTRLSIL.

The rearrangement links TRBV19 to TRBJ1-6; TRBD1 agrees at 9 bases. In germline, CDR1 is LNHDA, CDR2 SQIVND (reference sequence). The CDR3 consists of 13 residues. Unmatched junction bases numbered 4, after V lost 9 bases and J lost 7 bases. CDR3 protein: CASQGQGNSPLHF. The DNA for the CDR3 is TGTGCCAGCCAGGGACAGGGAAATTCACCCCTCCACTTT.

V usage is TRBV24-1 and J usage is TRBJ2-1; 9 nucleotides agree with TRBD1. Germline CDR1 and CDR2: KGHDR and SFDVKD. CDR3 length: 15 amino acids. V lost 2 bases to trimming and J lost 6 bases; unmatched junction nucleotides: 4. The CDR3 reads CATSDSQGARNEQFF. The CDR3 DNA follows: TGTGCCACCAGTGATTCACAGGGGGCACGCAATGAGCAGTTCTTC.

This clone was detected once. The chain is built from TRBV7-3 and TRBJ1-1; TRBD1 matches at 7 bases. CDR1 and CDR2 from the germline V gene are SGHTA and FQGTGA. V was clipped by 5 bases and J by 0 bases; unmatched bases: 3. The CDR3 extends over 14 amino acids. In nucleotides, the CDR3 is TGTGCCAGCAGCCCCAGGGGGATGAACACTGAAGCTTTCTTT. Amino acids: CASSPRGMNTEAFF.

Only a few counts were recorded for this clone. The CDR3 protein is CASSTRLRTGSIDSPLHF. The DNA of the CDR3 is TGTGCCAGTAGTACCAGGTTACGGACAGGGTCTATTGATTCACCCCTCCACTTT. The V and J genes are TRBV19 and TRBJ1-6; 8 bases fit TRBD1. The germline CDR1 and CDR2 sequences are LNHDA and SQIVND (reference sequence). The CDR3 has 18 amino acids. V was clipped by 4 bases and J by 8 bases; unmatched bases: 16.

V is TRBV21-1 and J is TRBJ1-5; the table assigns TRBD1, which was not confirmed against the DNA. TRBV21-1 is assigned pseudogene status. The CDR3 runs to 12 residues. The CDR3 region has the DNA TGTGCCAGCTACAATCGTTGTCAGCCCCAGCATTTT. Translation gives CASYNRCQPQHF.

This chain connects TRBV5-4 to TRBJ2-1; maybe TRBD1 (6 bases). Germline lookup yields CDR1 SGHNT and CDR2 YYREEE (reference sequence). V was shortened by 4 bases and J by 9 bases, with 17 bases between the two germline ends. CDR3 length: 14 residues. This CDR3 is CASSQVGTSSEQFF. As DNA, the CDR3 is TGTGCCAGCAGCCAGGTCGGGACAAGTTCTGAGCAGTTCTTC.

The J gene is TRBJ1-1, the V gene TRBV6-6; the match to TRBD1 covers 9 bases. The CDR3 has 13 residues. Germline lookup yields CDR1 MNHNY and CDR2 SVGAGI (reference sequence). The V and J ends lost 3 bases and 10 bases, in that order; junction bases with no gene match: 6. The CDR3 loop reads CASSYVEGQGAFF. The CDR3 nucleotides read TGTGCCAGCAGTTATGTAGAGGGACAGGGAGCTTTCTTT.

The chain joins TRBV9 to TRBJ1-2; D possibly corresponds to TRBD1 (6 bases). Between the trimmed V and J ends, which lost 2 bases and 6 bases, there was a span of 14 bases. This CDR3 has 14 residues. CDR1 SGDLS and CDR2 YYNGEE come from the germline V gene. This CDR3 is CASSVRTVNDGYTF. CDR3 sequence (DNA): TGTGCCAGCAGCGTCCGGACAGTAAATGATGGCTACACCTTC.

There are a few counts of this clone. The CDR3 loop reads CACVRAGNTIYF. CDR3 nucleotides: TGTGCCTGCGTCCGAGCTGGAAACACCATATATTTT. The genes are TRBV30 and TRBJ1-3; D is unclear. The CDR3 spans 12 residues. Looked up from germline, CDR1 is GTSNPN and CDR2 is SVGIG (reference sequence). Trimming took 6 bases from V and 2 from J, leaving 8 bases between them.

The J gene is TRBJ1-2, the V gene TRBV19, with 7 bases lining up with TRBD1. Germline values: CDR1 LNHDA, CDR2 SQIVND (reference sequence). Trimming cost V 4 bases and J 2 bases; bases outside gene matches: 7. This CDR3 is built from 15 residues. CDR3 sequence reads: CASSKSGTANYGYTF. Here the CDR3 DNA reads TGTGCCAGTAGTAAGTCCGGGACAGCGAACTATGGCTACACCTTC.

The rearrangement joins TRBV30 to TRBJ1-1, with 7 bases fitting TRBD1. The V gene's germline CDR1 is GTSNPN and CDR2 SVGIG (reference sequence). V lost 2 bases and J lost 2; bases outside the gene matches: 2. The CDR3 has 13 amino acids. CDR3 DNA: TGTGCCTGGAGTCGGGACAGCAACACTGAAGCTTTCTTT. Translated: CAWSRDSNTEAFF.

This clone turned up a few times. CDR3 DNA: TGTGCCAGTACCGACAGGGGATGGGAGCAGCCCCAGCATTTT. As protein: CASTDRGWEQPQHF. This rearrangement joins TRBV19 to TRBJ1-5; 8 bases map to TRBD1. V was pared by 7 bases and J by 7 bases, with 9 bases of the junction left unmatched. Germline-derived CDR1 and CDR2 are LNHDA and SQIVND (reference sequence). The CDR3 extends over 14 amino acids.

The chain is built from TRBV27 and TRBJ2-1, with unresolved D. The CDR3 consists of 14 residues. CDR1 is MNHEY, CDR2 SMNVEV, per germline (reference sequence). Trimming removed 6 bases from V and 0 bases from J, with 9 bases in between. CDR3 DNA sequence: TGTGCCAGCAGCATACAGAGCTCCTACAATGAGCAGTTCTTC. It yields the protein CASSIQSSYNEQFF.

This rearrangement joins TRBV5-1 to TRBJ1-1, with a tentative D call TRBD1 (6 bases). CDR1 and CDR2 (germline): SGHRS, YFSETQ. The V end lost 1 base, the J end lost 2 bases, and 12 bases lay between the germline ends. This CDR3 spans 15 amino acids. The CDR3 reads CASSLQGSLNTEAFF. The CDR3 DNA reads as TGCGCCAGCAGCTTGCAGGGGAGTCTTAACACTGAAGCTTTCTTT.

The chain links TRBV30 to TRBJ1-6, with 7 bases lining up with TRBD1. The CDR3 consists of 13 residues. The V segment lost 2 bases and the J segment 6 bases; nucleotides outside the gene matches: 1. The germline CDR1 and CDR2 sequences are GTSNPN and SVGIG (reference sequence). CDR3 loop: CAWSRDSNSPLHF. In DNA form, the CDR3 reads TGTGCCTGGAGTCGGGACAGTAATTCACCCCTCCACTTT.

The V call is TRBV2, the J call TRBJ2-3; no clear D gene. From germline, CDR1 is SNHLY and CDR2 FYNNEI. This CDR3 is 13 amino acids long. The V end lost 5 bases, the J end lost 10 bases, and 16 bases lay between the germline ends. The CDR3 nucleotides are TGTGCCAGCAGTCCCGAGCCAAGTTCCCCGCAGTATTTT. Encoded protein: CASSPEPSSPQYF.

This chain joins TRBV5-1 and TRBJ1-1; possibly TRBD1 for D (5 bases). V was trimmed by 5 bases and J by 4 bases, leaving 18 bases between them. The CDR3 contains 15 residues. The germline CDR1 and CDR2 sequences are SGHRS and YFSETQ. CDR3 nucleotide sequence: TGCGCCAGCAGGCGGGGCGCCGATTCGGTCACTGAAGCTTTCTTT. This translates into CASRRGADSVTEAFF.

The V and J genes are TRBV19 and TRBJ1-5; D uncertain. CDR1 is LNHDA, CDR2 SQIVND, per germline (reference sequence). This CDR3 region has 15 residues. Between the trimmed V and J ends, which lost 3 bases and 2 bases, there was a span of 11 bases. CDR3 in DNA: TGTGCCAGTAGTATGGCCGAGGCGGGCAATCAGCCCCAGCATTTT. Translating gives CASSMAEAGNQPQHF.